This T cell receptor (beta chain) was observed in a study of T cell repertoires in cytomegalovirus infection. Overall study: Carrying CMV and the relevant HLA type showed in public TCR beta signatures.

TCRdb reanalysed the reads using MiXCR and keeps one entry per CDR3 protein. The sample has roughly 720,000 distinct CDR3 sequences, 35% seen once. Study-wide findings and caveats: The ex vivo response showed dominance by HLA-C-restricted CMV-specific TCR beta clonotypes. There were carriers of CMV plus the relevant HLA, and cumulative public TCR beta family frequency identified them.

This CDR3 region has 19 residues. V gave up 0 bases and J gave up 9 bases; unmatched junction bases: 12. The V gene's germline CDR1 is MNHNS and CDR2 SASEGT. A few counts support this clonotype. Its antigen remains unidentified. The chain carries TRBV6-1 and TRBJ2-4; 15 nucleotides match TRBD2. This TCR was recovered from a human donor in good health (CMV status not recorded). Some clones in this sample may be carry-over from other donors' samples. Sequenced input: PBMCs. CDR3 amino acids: CASSEAYGLAGGRSGIQYF. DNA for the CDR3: TGTGCCAGCAGTGAAGCATACGGACTAGCGGGAGGGCGTTCGGGCATTCAGTACTTC.